The clone carrying this TCR beta chain has a handful of counts. The antigen is unknown. This sample stems from a study of T-cell memory formation after mild COVID-19. Study results and limitations: In pre-infection memory, a portion of responding clones appeared, which suggested that cross-reactive memory joined. CD4+ bias marked clones expanding day 15 to 37, unlike balanced contracting clones.

TCRdb ran MiXCR on the 5' RACE reads and lists one entry per CDR3 protein. The sample holds about 350,000 distinct CDR3 sequences; roughly 15% are singletons and the top ten take over 20%. CDR3 length: 14 amino acids. CDR1 is SGHTA, CDR2 FQGNSA, per germline. The V end was cut by 5 bases, the J end by 8 bases, with 18 bases between. The receptor was derived from a man aged 18 to 30 who had mild COVID-19 (a few samples of this study predate the infection). Cell type and time point are not known. The rearrangement uses TRBV7-2 and TRBJ1-2, with TRBD1 as a possible D gene (5 bases). Material for sequencing was PBMCs or a T cell subset sorted from them (not recorded which). The CDR3 reads CASSLWTISSGYTF. The DNA for the CDR3 is TGTGCCAGCAGCCTGTGGACAATATCCAGCGGCTACACCTTC.